This T cell receptor beta chain appears in the sequencing data of a study of memory CD4+ T cells and cytomegalovirus serostatus. Original handling: Out-of-frame sequences were removed, leaving a few million distinct TCRbeta sequences. Sequencing used immunoSEQ multiplex PCR; TCRdb keeps in-frame clones, though not all of them. The D gene and trimming were derived from the DNA, and the V and J assignments and clone size from that table. The sample shows under 75,000 clones, about three quarters of them seen only once. Germline V gives CDR1 SGHNT, CDR2 YYREEE (reference sequence). The CDR3 contains 13 residues. Unmatched junction bases numbered 7, after V lost 4 bases and J lost 9 bases. Turning to this clone: No antigen is known for it.

The sort gate was single viable CD3+CD4+CD8-CD45RO+ cells for memory CD4+ T cells. Serum IgG to CMV pp150, pp28, p38 and p52 defined serostatus. The study's findings and limits: Repertoires predicted CMV serostatus with median bootstrapped AUC of approximately 0.95.

This TCR was sampled from an adult in good health and CMV-seronegative. Some clones in this sample may be carry-over from other donors' samples. This rearrangement joins TRBV5-4 to TRBJ2-3, with 8 bases matching TRBD1. Sequences were obtained from memory CD4+ T cells from blood. Here the CDR3 DNA reads TGTGCCAGCAGCCCTTACCGGGACAGGACGCAGTATTTT. As protein: CASSPYRDRTQYF.